These 22 T cell receptor beta chains came from one sample sequenced in a study of OX40 agonist ivuxolimab in advanced cancers. TCRdb's copy holds only in-frame clones and misses some; the assay was immunoSEQ multiplex PCR. The sample lists roughly 73,000 clones; roughly 80% were seen once. The starting material was CD4+ or CD8+ T cells sorted from blood, obtained in a trial of the OX40 agonist ivuxolimab. The receptors here all came from an adult with an advanced solid tumor such as melanoma, head and neck, liver or kidney cancer.

The rearrangement uses TRBV4-2 and TRBJ2-7; TRBD1 might be the D (7 bases). CDR3 size: 16 residues. The ends were cut back, 3 bases at V and 6 bases at J, with 21 bases in the middle. Germline V CDR1 and CDR2: LGHNA, YNFKEQ. CDR3 residues: CASSQDGVGGGGEQYF. Written as DNA, the CDR3 is TGTGCCAGCAGCCAGGATGGGGTAGGAGGGGGCGGCGAGCAGTACTTC.

The chain employs TRBV19 and TRBJ1-2; D not certain. V was shortened by 5 bases and J by 8 bases, with 21 bases between the two germline ends. The germline V gene has CDR1 LNHDA and CDR2 SQIVND (reference sequence). The CDR3 is made up of 15 amino acids. The CDR3 DNA reads TGTGCCAGTAGTCCCTCACGCATCGGGGAGTTGGGCTACACCTTC. It encodes CASSPSRIGELGYTF. Supplemented by reference TRBV19 and TRBJ1-2, the full variable domain reads DGGITQSPKYLFRKEGQNVTLSCEQNLNHDAMYWYRQDPGQGLRLIYYSQIVNDFQKGDIAEGYSVSREKKESFPLTVTSAQKNPTAFYLCASSPSRIGELGYTFGSGTRLTVV.

The chain couples TRBV28 to TRBJ2-5; weak D call: TRBD1 (5 bases). This CDR3 is built from 11 residues. The germline V gene has CDR1 MDHEN and CDR2 SYDVKM. Between the trimmed V and J ends, which lost 5 bases and 5 bases, there was a span of 6 bases. This CDR3 is CASSKGETQYF. The CDR3 DNA follows: TGTGCCAGCAGTAAGGGGGAGACCCAGTACTTC.

This clone was seen a single time. Being one base from a much bigger clone, this may be a read error. The chain couples TRBV7-9 to TRBJ2-5, with D unresolved. The CDR3 length is 14 residues. Trimming took off 1 base at V and 1 base at J, with 7 bases between the two ends. In germline, CDR1 is SEHNR, CDR2 FQNEAQ (reference sequence). CDR3 in DNA: TGTGCCAGCAGCTTAGTGGGCAGCCAAGAGACCCAGTACTTC. As protein: CASSLVGSQETQYF.

The chain uses TRBV6-6 and TRBJ1-5; TRBD1 might be the D (5 bases). The CDR3 totals 16 residues. V was shortened by 5 bases and J by 4 bases, with 18 bases between the two germline ends. CDR1 and CDR2 from the germline V gene are MNHNY and SVGAGI (reference sequence). DNA of the CDR3: TGTGCCAGCAGTCATACGGGGGTAGGAGGGAATCAGCCCCAGCATTTT. This gives the protein CASSHTGVGGNQPQHF.

The J gene is TRBJ2-7, the V gene TRBV29-1, with D unresolved. Trimming took off 4 bases at V and 0 bases at J, with 7 bases between the two ends. Germline V lookup: CDR1 SQVTM, CDR2 ANQGSEA. This CDR3 has 12 amino acids. The CDR3 region has the DNA TGCAGCGTTGGGGGTGGCTCCTACGAGCAGTACTTC. This translates into CSVGGGSYEQYF.

This clone appeared a single time. One junction end disagrees with the germline gene, perhaps due to a read error. The chain links TRBV7-2 to TRBJ2-7, with 9 bases fitting TRBD2. The CDR3 length is 16 residues. Germline CDR1 and CDR2: SGHTA and FQGNSA. The CDR3 loop reads CASSQTEAGTSSEQYF. DNA of the CDR3: TGCGCCAGCAGCCAGACAGAGGCTGGGACTAGCAGCGAGCAGTACTTC.

The genes are TRBV28 and TRBJ1-2; TRBD1 is a possible D gene (5 bases). This CDR3 has 14 residues. The ends were cut back, 7 bases at V and 8 bases at J, with 20 bases in the middle. The germline gives CDR1 MDHEN, CDR2 SYDVKM. In DNA, the CDR3 is TGTGCCAGCAAAACGCAGGCTCGGGGACGGGGCTACACCTTC. Amino acids: CASKTQARGRGYTF.

This chain joins TRBV13 and TRBJ2-1, with D perhaps matching TRBD1 (6 bases). CDR3 length: 14 residues. Trimming removed 6 bases from V and 10 bases from J, with 19 bases in between. Germline CDR1 and CDR2: PRHDT and FYEKMQ (reference sequence). CDR3 protein: CASSRPLQGREQFF. The CDR3 DNA reads as TGTGCCAGCAGTCGTCCCTTACAGGGCCGAGAGCAGTTCTTC.

This chain uses TRBV6-5 with TRBJ1-2, with D unclear. The CDR3 has 13 residues. Trimming pared 10 bases from V and 1 base from J, leaving 13 bases between. Germline V CDR1 and CDR2: MNHEY, SVGAGI. The CDR3 region is CATYENFNYGYTF. The CDR3 region has the DNA TGTGCCACGTATGAAAACTTTAACTATGGCTACACCTTC.

The chain combines TRBV28 with TRBJ2-3; 13 nucleotides agree with TRBD2. The CDR3 has 16 amino acids. J was trimmed by 1 base and V by 5 bases; bases with no gene match: 3. Germline V lookup: CDR1 MDHEN, CDR2 SYDVKM. CDR3 region: CASSLTSGGRTDTQYF. Written as DNA, the CDR3 is TGTGCCAGCAGTCTGACTAGCGGGGGGCGCACAGATACGCAGTATTTT.

V usage is TRBV19 and J usage is TRBJ2-5; either TRBD1 or TRBD2 may supply D (5 bases each). The CDR3 totals 15 residues. The V gene lost 2 bases and the J gene lost 1 base, with 11 bases spanning the gap. The germline V gene has CDR1 LNHDA and CDR2 SQIVND (reference sequence). The CDR3, as DNA: TGTGCCAGTAGTATATACGAGGGGCCCCAAGAGACCCAGTACTTC. This gives the protein CASSIYEGPQETQYF.

The CDR3 is CASTRQGEHQPQHF. The CDR3 region has the DNA TGTGCCAGCACCCGACAGGGAGAGCATCAGCCCCAGCATTTT. J is TRBJ1-5 and V is TRBV28; 7 bases align to TRBD1. The V gene's germline CDR1 is MDHEN and CDR2 SYDVKM. CDR3 length: 14 amino acids. Trimming cost V 7 bases and J 5 bases; bases outside gene matches: 8. Full variable domain (missing parts from reference TRBV28 and TRBJ1-5): DVKVTQSSRYLVKRTGEKVFLECVQDMDHENMFWYRQDPGLGLRLIYFSYDVKMKEKGDIPEGYSVSREKKERFSLILESASTNQTSMYLCASTRQGEHQPQHFGDGTRLSIL.

The gene calls are TRBV7-8 and TRBJ1-5; the D gene is possibly TRBD1 (5 bases). Germline CDR1 SGHVS, CDR2 FQNEAQ. Trimming left V 3 bases short and J 3 bases short, with 18 bases between. This CDR3 has 17 amino acids. In DNA, the CDR3 is TGTGCCAGCAGCTTGAGTAGTACAGGCACTACCAATCAGCCCCAGCATTTT. Translation: CASSLSSTGTTNQPQHF.

The chain couples TRBV6-1 to TRBJ1-5; D might be TRBD1 (5 bases). V was shortened by 0 bases and J by 0 bases, with 12 bases between the two germline ends. This CDR3 comprises 17 residues. Germline V gives CDR1 MNHNS, CDR2 SASEGT. DNA for the CDR3: TGTGCCAGCAGTGAAGCGAGACAAGGGGATAGCAATCAGCCCCAGCATTTT. Translating gives CASSEARQGDSNQPQHF.

For the CDR3, the DNA is TGCGCCAGCTGCGGGGACAGGGCGGGGACTGAAGCTTTCTTT. Its protein product is CASCGDRAGTEAFF. The J gene is TRBJ1-1, the V gene TRBV5-1; TRBD1 matches 9 bases. This CDR3 contains 14 residues. The junction had 9 bases not matched to a gene; V was cut back by 7 bases and J by 5 bases. Germline V gene lookup returns CDR1 SGHRS and CDR2 YFSETQ.

This clone came up once. The V gene is TRBV7-9, the J gene TRBJ1-1, with a tentative D call TRBD1 (6 bases). CDR1 is SEHNR, CDR2 FQNEAQ, per germline (reference sequence). This CDR3 has 15 amino acids. V lost 6 bases and J 2 bases, leaving 16 bases between the germline ends. CDR3 sequence (DNA): TGTGCCAGCAGATCGAGAGGGGGGCCTAACACTGAAGCTTTCTTT. Protein product: CASRSRGGPNTEAFF.

CDR3 sequence (DNA): TGCAGCGTTGAAGTTGCGGAGACCCAGTACTTC. It is translated as CSVEVAETQYF. The chain combines TRBV29-1 with TRBJ2-5; D call uncertain. Trimming pared 1 base from V and 5 bases from J, leaving 5 bases between. Germline CDR1 reads SQVTM; CDR2 reads ANQGSEA. This CDR3 is built from 11 residues.

The DNA for the CDR3 is TGTGCCAGCAGCTTGAACAGCTTATATAGCAATCAGCCCCAGCATTTT. It codes for CASSLNSLYSNQPQHF. The chain couples TRBV5-8 to TRBJ1-5; D is unclear. Germline loops: CDR1 SGHTS, CDR2 YDEGEE. CDR3 size: 16 residues. V dropped 1 base and J dropped 0 bases, with 11 bases sitting between them.

This clone was counted once. The chain combines TRBV6-1 with TRBJ1-1, with 8 bases matching TRBD1. The CDR3 consists of 14 residues. Trimming at V came to 2 bases and at J to 6 bases, leaving 5 bases not matched to a gene. The V gene's germline CDR1 is MNHNS and CDR2 SASEGT. The DNA for the CDR3 is TGTGCCAGCAGTGAAACGACAGGGGCTGCTGAAGCTTTCTTT. Translation gives CASSETTGAAEAFF.

The chain joins TRBV4-2 to TRBJ1-2; the D gene is possibly TRBD1 (5 bases). The V gene's germline CDR1 is LGHNA and CDR2 YNFKEQ. The V and J ends lost 0 bases and 3 bases respectively, with 14 bases between them. This CDR3 spans 16 amino acids. Written as DNA, the CDR3 is TGTGCCAGCAGCCAAGAAGGCCTCAGGGAGGACTATGGCTACACCTTC. As protein: CASSQEGLREDYGYTF.

The CDR3, as DNA: TGTGCCAGCAGCTTGCAGGGGGACATTTACTACGAGCAGTACTTC. Its protein is CASSLQGDIYYEQYF. The gene calls are TRBV5-5 and TRBJ2-7; the match to TRBD1 covers 7 bases. The germline gives CDR1 SGHKS, CDR2 YYEKEE (reference sequence). The junction had 7 bases not matched to a gene; V was cut back by 1 base and J by 3 bases. This CDR3 spans 15 amino acids.